These 18 T cell receptor beta chains came from one sample sequenced in a study of T cells in Graves' hyperthyroidism and ophthalmopathy. RNA transcripts were the template for amplifying TCR beta CDR3 regions. First-round RT-PCR with HTBI primers amplified the TCR CDR3 region. TCRdb passed the multiplex PCR reads through MiXCR, listing each CDR3 protein once. The sample shows 300,000 to 450,000 distinct CDR3 sequences, 11% to 15% of them seen only once. The sequencing input was blood. The receptors here all came from an older woman with Graves' hyperthyroidism.

This clonotype turned up a few times. Here the CDR3 omits its conserved ending phenylalanine or tryptophan, so a read error is the likely source. V and J are TRBV7-2 and TRBJ1-6; D ambiguous. Germline V gene lookup returns CDR1 SGHTA and CDR2 FQGNSA. Trimming cost V 1 base and J 10 bases, with 2 bases left between them. This CDR3 comprises 11 residues. In DNA, the CDR3 is TGTGCCAGCAGCTTAGTCTCACCCCTCCACCTT. Amino acids: CASSLVSPLHL.

This clonotype appeared many times. The chain employs TRBV20-1 and TRBJ2-1; 8 bases map to TRBD2. Germline CDR1 is DFQATT and CDR2 is SNEGSKA (reference sequence). V lost 6 bases, J lost 9 bases, and 7 bases stayed unmatched. The CDR3 sequence is 12 residues long. The CDR3 sequence: CSAGGRYREQFF. Written as DNA, the CDR3 is TGCAGTGCCGGCGGGAGGTACCGTGAGCAGTTCTTC.

This chain joins TRBV19 and TRBJ1-5; perhaps TRBD1 as D (5 bases). Germline V lookup: CDR1 LNHDA, CDR2 SQIVND (reference sequence). The CDR3 is 14 residues long. The V end was cut by 7 bases, the J end by 2 bases, with 12 bases between. DNA for the CDR3: TGTGCCAGTACCGTCGGGACCCGCAATCAGCCCCAGCATTTT. It is translated as CASTVGTRNQPQHF.

This clonotype occurred many times. The chain has TRBV20-1 and TRBJ2-5; 8 bases fit TRBD1. The V gene's germline CDR1 is DFQATT and CDR2 SNEGSKA (reference sequence). The CDR3 runs to 13 residues. V gave up 6 bases and J gave up 3 bases; unmatched junction bases: 6. This CDR3 reads CSARTGREETQYF. CDR3 DNA sequence: TGCAGTGCAAGGACAGGGCGGGAAGAGACCCAGTACTTC.

The table lists this clonotype with many counts. CDR3 sequence reads: CASSQGLAGDNEQYF. The CDR3 DNA reads as TGTGCCAGCAGCCAAGGACTAGCGGGAGATAACGAGCAGTACTTC. This chain connects TRBV3-1 to TRBJ2-7, with 12 nucleotides matching TRBD2. The trim removed 1 base at V and 5 bases at J, leaving 3 bases unmatched. Germline CDR1 LGHDT, CDR2 YNNKEL (reference sequence). The CDR3 has 15 amino acids.

The chain combines TRBV9 with TRBJ2-2; D unclear. This CDR3 is built from 14 residues. V was shortened by 0 bases and J by 1 base, with 4 bases between the two germline ends. Germline V CDR1 and CDR2: SGDLS, YYNGEE. For the CDR3, the DNA is TGTGCCAGCAGCGTAGTTCTGAACACCGGGGAGCTGTTTTTT. Its protein is CASSVVLNTGELFF. The variable domain in full, with the rest retrieved from reference TRBV9 and TRBJ2-2, is DSGVTQTPKHLITATGQRVTLRCSPRSGDLSVYWYQQSLDQGLQFLIQYYNGEERAKGNILERFSAQQFPDLHSELNLSSLELGDSALYFCASSVVLNTGELFFGEGSRLTVL.

In its sample, this clonotype was seen many times. The rearrangement uses TRBV11-1 and TRBJ2-3; possibly TRBD1 for D (5 bases). CDR1 is SGHAT, CDR2 FQDESV, per germline (reference sequence). The CDR3 is 14 amino acids. The V gene lost 6 bases and the J gene lost 3 bases, with 13 bases spanning the gap. The CDR3 protein is CASSLRVSTDTQYF. The CDR3 region has the DNA TGTGCCAGCAGTCTCAGGGTTTCGACAGATACGCAGTATTTT. Combining the CDR3 with reference TRBV11-1 and TRBJ2-3 gives the whole variable domain EAEVAQSPRYKITEKSQAVAFWCDPISGHATLYWYRQILGQGPELLVQFQDESVVDDSQLPKDRFSAERLKGVDSTLKIQPAELGDSAMYLCASSLRVSTDTQYFGPGTRLTVL.

This clonotype was counted at least ten times. The genes are TRBV5-8 and TRBJ1-2, with 9 bases aligning to TRBD1. The CDR3 has 13 residues. V shed 6 bases, J shed 13 bases, and the junction held 13 bases outside the gene matches. CDR1 is SGHTS and CDR2 is YDEGEE in the germline V gene. The CDR3 loop is CASTQTGGRQSTF. DNA for the CDR3: TGTGCCAGCACCCAGACAGGGGGGCGCCAATCCACCTTC.

At least ten counts were recorded for this clonotype. This chain links TRBV10-3 with TRBJ2-7, with 9 bases aligning to TRBD1. CDR1 and CDR2 from the germline V gene are ENHRY and SYGVKD. The CDR3 runs to 12 residues. Here the CDR3 reads CASRTGELAQYF. The CDR3 nucleotides read TGTGCGTCCCGGACAGGGGAGTTAGCGCAGTACTTC.

This clonotype occurred many times. The V and J genes are TRBV28 and TRBJ2-5, with unresolved D. The CDR3 length is 15 residues. V dropped 2 bases and J dropped 1 base, with 11 bases sitting between them. Per germline, CDR1 MDHEN and CDR2 SYDVKM. This chain's CDR3 is CASSLGWNLQETQYF. CDR3 sequence (DNA): TGTGCCAGCAGTTTAGGGTGGAACCTCCAAGAGACCCAGTACTTC.

This clonotype has ten or more counts. The V gene is TRBV28, the J gene TRBJ2-1; no firm D call. Per the germline V gene, CDR1 is MDHEN and CDR2 is SYDVKM. The CDR3 length is 12 residues. The V and J ends lost 5 bases and 9 bases respectively, with 11 bases between them. The CDR3, as DNA: TGTGCCAGCAGTCCACCCACGCTTGAGCAGTTCTTC. This gives the protein CASSPPTLEQFF.

This clonotype was recorded at least ten times. This chain connects TRBV2 to TRBJ2-1; D call uncertain. Germline assignment: CDR1 SNHLY and CDR2 FYNNEI. Trimming took 3 bases from V and 7 from J, leaving 10 bases between them. The CDR3 contains 13 residues. CDR3 DNA sequence: TGTGCCAGCAGTGAGTGGGCCAGGAATGAGCAGTTCTTC. This encodes CASSEWARNEQFF.

This clonotype was detected a few times. The chain recombines TRBV6-5 with TRBJ2-7; D is possibly TRBD2 (6 bases). There are 17 residues in the CDR3. Trimming removed 1 base from V and 1 base from J, with 17 bases in between. The germline V gene encodes CDR1 MNHEY and CDR2 SVGAGI. The CDR3 protein is CASSYFWAVGSSYEQYF. In nucleotides, the CDR3 is TGTGCCAGCAGTTACTTTTGGGCGGTCGGGAGTTCCTACGAGCAGTACTTC.

In regard to this clonotype: This could be a read error, since a much larger clone is one nucleotide away. The chain recombines TRBV7-3 with TRBJ2-2, with D possibly matching TRBD1 (7 bases). The germline V gene has CDR1 SGHTA and CDR2 FQGTGA. The CDR3 loop spans 14 amino acids. The CDR3 loop is CASSSQGNTGGLFF. As DNA, the CDR3 is TGTGCCAGCAGCTCACAGGGGAACACCGGGGGGCTGTTTTTT.

This clonotype was picked up one time. Being one base from a much bigger clone, this may be a read error. The chain couples TRBV2 to TRBJ2-5, with 13 bases lining up with TRBD2. J was trimmed by 13 bases and V by 6 bases; bases with no gene match: 8. The CDR3 length is 13 residues. CDR1 is SNHLY, CDR2 FYNNEI, per germline. CDR3 amino acids: CASSPGTSGVRYF. The CDR3 DNA reads TGTGCCAGCAGCCCCGGGACTAGCGGGGTTCGGTACTTC.

Ten or more counts support this clonotype. The DNA of the CDR3 is TGTGCCAGCAGCCTAAGACTAGCGGAAGAGACCCAGTACTTC. This sequence encodes CASSLRLAEETQYF. This chain uses TRBV7-2 with TRBJ2-5, with 9 nucleotides matching TRBD2. V trimming: 5 bases; J trimming: 3 bases; junction bases outside the gene matches: 4. The V gene's germline CDR1 is SGHTA and CDR2 FQGNSA. This CDR3 comprises 14 residues.

The sample holds a few counts of this clonotype. This chain links TRBV19 with TRBJ2-1, with TRBD2 matching over 11 bases. CDR1 is LNHDA, CDR2 SQIVND, per germline (reference sequence). This CDR3 spans 15 amino acids. V shed 8 bases, J shed 4 bases, and the junction held 7 bases outside the gene matches. CDR3 residues: CASAAGLAAYNEQFF. The DNA for the CDR3 is TGTGCCAGTGCGGCGGGACTAGCGGCTTACAATGAGCAGTTCTTC.

CDR3 nucleotide sequence: TGTGCCAGCAGGAGATATAGCGGGAGGGCCCTGGACACCGGGGAGCTGTTTTTT. Its protein is CASRRYSGRALDTGELFF. The rearrangement uses TRBV6-1 and TRBJ2-2, with TRBD2 matching 11 bases. The CDR3 runs to 18 residues. Germline CDR1 reads MNHNS; CDR2 reads SASEGT. Germline trimming cut 6 bases from V and 3 bases from J; bases unmatched to any gene: 12.